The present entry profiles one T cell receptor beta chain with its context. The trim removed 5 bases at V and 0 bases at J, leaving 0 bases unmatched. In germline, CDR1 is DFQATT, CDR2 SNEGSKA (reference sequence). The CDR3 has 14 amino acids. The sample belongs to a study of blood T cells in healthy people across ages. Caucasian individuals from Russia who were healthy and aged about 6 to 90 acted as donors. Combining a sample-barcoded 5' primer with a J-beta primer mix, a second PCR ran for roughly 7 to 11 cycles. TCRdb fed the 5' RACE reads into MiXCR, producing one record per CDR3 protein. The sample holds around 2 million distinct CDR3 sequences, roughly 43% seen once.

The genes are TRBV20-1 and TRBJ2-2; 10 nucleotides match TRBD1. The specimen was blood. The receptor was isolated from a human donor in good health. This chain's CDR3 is CSAGTGANTGELFF. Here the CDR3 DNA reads TGCAGTGCTGGGACAGGGGCGAACACCGGGGAGCTGTTTTTT.